This T cell receptor beta chain was sequenced for a study of shared clonotypes between healthy human individuals. Study summary: Researchers drew samples from two women and a few men aged 18 to 49.

Trimming took 1 base from V and 2 from J, leaving 17 bases between them. The length of the CDR3 is 17 residues. Germline V gives CDR1 MGHRA, CDR2 YSYEKL. Sequencing used immunoSEQ multiplex PCR; TCRdb keeps in-frame clones, though not all of them. There are about 2 million clones in the sample; over 85% occur only once, and approximately 0.13% lies in the top ten. What was sequenced was naive CD4+ T cells sorted from blood. Subset denoted: CD45RA+ positively selected. The sequence came from a man younger than 35 in good health. The rearrangement links TRBV4-1 to TRBJ1-1; D is unclear. CDR3 sequence: CASSQGEFFGSNTEAFF. In DNA, the CDR3 is TGCGCCAGCAGCCAAGGGGAGTTTTTTGGGAGTAACACTGAAGCTTTCTTT.